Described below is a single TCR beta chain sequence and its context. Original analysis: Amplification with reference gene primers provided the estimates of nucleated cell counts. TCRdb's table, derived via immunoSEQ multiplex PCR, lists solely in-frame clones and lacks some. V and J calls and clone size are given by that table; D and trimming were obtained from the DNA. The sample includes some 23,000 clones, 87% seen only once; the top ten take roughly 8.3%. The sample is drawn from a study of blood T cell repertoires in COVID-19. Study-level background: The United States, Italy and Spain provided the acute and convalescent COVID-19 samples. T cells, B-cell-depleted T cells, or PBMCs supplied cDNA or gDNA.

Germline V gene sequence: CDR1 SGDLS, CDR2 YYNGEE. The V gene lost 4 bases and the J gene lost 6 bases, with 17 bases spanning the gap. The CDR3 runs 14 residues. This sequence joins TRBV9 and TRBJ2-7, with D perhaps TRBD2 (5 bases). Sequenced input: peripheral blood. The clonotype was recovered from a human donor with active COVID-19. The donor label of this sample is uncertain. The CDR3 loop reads CASSPRRAPGEQYF. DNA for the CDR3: TGTGCCAGCAGCCCCCGGCGGGCGCCGGGCGAGCAGTACTTC.